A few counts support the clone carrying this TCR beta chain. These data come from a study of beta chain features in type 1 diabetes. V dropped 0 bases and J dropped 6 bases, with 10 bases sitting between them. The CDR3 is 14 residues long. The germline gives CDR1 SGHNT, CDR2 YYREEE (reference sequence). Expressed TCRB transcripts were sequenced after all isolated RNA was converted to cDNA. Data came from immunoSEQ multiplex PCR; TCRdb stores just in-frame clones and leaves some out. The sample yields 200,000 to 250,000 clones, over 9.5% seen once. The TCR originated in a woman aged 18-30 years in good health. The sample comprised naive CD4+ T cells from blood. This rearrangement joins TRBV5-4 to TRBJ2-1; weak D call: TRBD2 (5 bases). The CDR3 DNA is TGTGCCAGCAGCTTGGTCGGGGAGTTCAATGAGCAGTTCTTC. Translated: CASSLVGEFNEQFF.